These T cell receptor beta chains were read from a single sample in a study of CD8 T cells in Susac syndrome. TCRdb reprocessed the immunoSEQ multiplex PCR reads with MiXCR, giving one entry per CDR3 protein. The sample lists just over 150,000 distinct CDR3 sequences, around 95% seen once, with 0.2% to 0.25% in the top ten. Sequenced sample: CD8+ T cells from PBMCs. These receptor sequences come from a human donor with multiple sclerosis. CDR3s include the opening cysteine and the closing phenylalanine or tryptophan. A D gene is named only where the DNA matches it firmly. The size of a clone is reported for some rows only, either as once, few or many, or as a class for expanded clones.

TRBV16	TRBD1	once	TRBJ1-1	TGTGCCAGCACCCAGGGGGGCACTGAAGCTTTCTTT	CASTQGGTEAFF
TRBV7-8	.	.	TRBJ1-6	TGTGCCAGCAGCTCCCTCCTAAGGCTCCTCCACTTT	CASSSLLRLLHF
TRBV5-8	.	.	TRBJ2-3	TGTGCCAGCAGCTTGCGGAGGGGATCGGCAGATACGCAGTATTTT	CASSLRRGSADTQYF
TRBV25-1	.	.	TRBJ2-3	TGTGCCAGCAGTGTCCGGGGCGGTGGTACGCAGTATTTT	CASSVRGGGTQYF
TRBV25-1	.	.	TRBJ2-3	TGTGCCAGCAGTGTGACCCGCACAGATACGCAGTATTTT	CASSVTRTDTQYF
TRBV7-9	TRBD1	.	TRBJ1-2	TGTGCCACCACCGGAGGGGGCCAGGACTATGGCTACACCTTC	CATTGGGQDYGYTF
TRBV27	.	.	TRBJ1-2	TGTGCCAGCAGTTTATCGGTGACGGATAACTATGGCTACACCTTC	CASSLSVTDNYGYTF
TRBV20-1	TRBD1	.	TRBJ1-2	TGCAGTGCGGACCTCGGACAGGGTGGTCGATCTGGCTACACCTTC	CSADLGQGGRSGYTF
TRBV20-1	.	.	TRBJ2-3	TGCAGTGCTTATACGGGGGGCGCCACAGATACGCAGTATTTT	CSAYTGGATDTQYF
TRBV30	.	.	TRBJ1-5	TGTGCCTGGAGTGTAGGGTCGGAGCCCCAGCATTTT	CAWSVGSEPQHF
TRBV5-1	.	.	TRBJ1-2	TGCGCCAGCAGCCTGACAGTTTTCTATGGCTACACCTTC	CASSLTVFYGYTF
TRBV12-3/TRBV12-4	.	.	TRBJ2-2	TGTGCCAGCAGTTTATCAAGGGCGCATATGGCCGGGGAGCTGTTTTTT	CASSLSRAHMAGELFF
TRBV5-1	.	.	TRBJ2-7	TGCGCCAGCAGCTACGGCTCGGGGACCGAGCAGTACTTC	CASSYGSGTEQYF
TRBV6-1	.	.	TRBJ1-1	TGTGCCAGCCTTAAATTACAGGGACGGAACACTGAAGCTTTCTTT	CASLKLQGRNTEAFF
TRBV6-2/TRBV6-3	.	.	TRBJ2-7	TGTGCCAGCAGCACCGACGGTAACGTGGGCTACGAGCAGTACTTC	CASSTDGNVGYEQYF
TRBV7-2	.	.	TRBJ2-7	TGTGCCAGCAGCTCGGGACTGGGGGCTAAGTACGAGCAGTACTTC	CASSSGLGAKYEQYF
TRBV9	TRBD1	.	TRBJ1-1	TGTGCCAGCAGCGACGGACAGGGGGCTACCCATCCTGAAGCTTTCTTT	CASSDGQGATHPEAFF
TRBV7-9	.	.	TRBJ1-1	TGTGCCAGCAGCTTAGGTCCCGACAGGACTGAAGCTTTCTTT	CASSLGPDRTEAFF